Each of the 27 T cell receptor beta chains below was sequenced from the same sample in a study of cytomegalovirus exposure and HLA in healthy donors. The primer mix had 60 Vbeta and 13 Jbeta primers. Here immunoSEQ multiplex PCR was the method, and the copy in TCRdb shows in-frame clones only, minus some. The sample includes about 110,000 clones, 80% to 85% of them seen just once. The specimen was PBMCs. The source of these receptors is a woman aged 55-70 years in good health and CMV-seropositive.

This sequence joins TRBV6-6 and TRBJ2-3, with D unresolved. The CDR3 loop spans 12 amino acids. Trimming left V 6 bases short and J 5 bases short, with 9 bases between. The germline CDR1 and CDR2 sequences are MNHNY and SVGAGI (reference sequence). CDR3 sequence reads: CASRGNRDTQYF. For the CDR3, the DNA is TGTGCCAGCAGGGGCAATAGAGATACGCAGTATTTT.

The chain joins TRBV5-1 to TRBJ2-5, with D perhaps TRBD2 (6 bases). The DNA end lines up better with TRBJ2-7; the J call may be wrong. Per the germline V gene, CDR1 is SGHRS and CDR2 is YFSETQ. CDR3 length: 15 amino acids. CDR3 amino acids: CASSLDGGVIYEQYF. CDR3 bases: TGCGCCAGCAGCTTAGACGGGGGAGTAATCTACGAGCAGTACTTC.

The CDR3 DNA follows: TGTGCCAGCAGCTTAAATCCGCTAACCTACGAGCAGTACTTC. Translation gives CASSLNPLTYEQYF. This chain links TRBV7-6 with TRBJ2-7; D unresolved. Trimming removed 2 bases at V and 2 bases at J, with 10 bases between. This CDR3 spans 14 amino acids. The germline V gene has CDR1 SGHVS and CDR2 FNYEAQ.

The chain has TRBV14 and TRBJ2-7, with 7 bases fitting TRBD1. CDR3 size: 18 residues. Trimming removed 0 bases from V and 9 bases from J; junction bases left unmatched: 20. Germline CDR1 reads SGHDN; CDR2 reads FVKESK. CDR3 bases: TGTGCCAGCAGCCAAGATCCCAGGACAGGCCCGAAATTGGTAGGGCAGTACTTC. Its translation: CASSQDPRTGPKLVGQYF.

The sample holds one count of this clone. The V call is TRBV7-3, the J call TRBJ2-5; TRBD1 is a possible D gene (6 bases). TRBJ2-7 matches the DNA end more closely, so the J call is doubtful. CDR1 and CDR2 (germline): SGHTA, FQGTGA. The CDR3 has 13 amino acids. CDR3 sequence reads: CASSRNDRHEQYF. CDR3 nucleotide sequence: TGTGCCAGCAGCCGGAATGACAGGCACGAGCAGTACTTC.

This clone was recorded only once. J is TRBJ2-1 and V is TRBV10-3; D is unresolved. Germline CDR1 and CDR2: ENHRY and SYGVKD. V lost 7 bases to trimming and J lost 5 bases, with 12 bases between them. This CDR3 region has 13 residues. The CDR3 DNA sequence: TGTGCCATCAAGTCCCCGCAGGACAATGAGCAGTTCTTC. It codes for CAIKSPQDNEQFF.

This clone has just one count. This chain connects TRBV7-3 to TRBJ2-1; 10 bases line up with TRBD2. Losses at the gene ends were 3 bases for V and 0 bases for J; bases not matched to a gene: 8. The germline gives CDR1 SGHTA, CDR2 FQGTGA. The CDR3 sequence is 18 residues long. The CDR3 DNA follows: TGTGCCAGCAGCTTGTCTGTTAGCGGGAGGCGCTCCTACAATGAGCAGTTCTTC. It specifies CASSLSVSGRRSYNEQFF.

The chain joins TRBV15 to TRBJ2-5; 14 bases align to TRBD2. CDR3 length: 16 residues. Looked up from germline, CDR1 is LNHNV and CDR2 is YYDKDF (reference sequence). After removal of 3 bases from V and 5 bases from J, the junction contained 5 bases not matched to a gene. The CDR3 is CATSRGTSGSGETQYF. CDR3 DNA: TGTGCCACCAGCAGGGGGACTAGCGGGAGCGGGGAGACCCAGTACTTC.

This chain joins TRBV29-1 and TRBJ2-1, with a possible D match to TRBD2 (5 bases). The V gene lost 1 base and the J gene lost 0 bases, with 19 bases spanning the gap. In germline, CDR1 is SQVTM, CDR2 ANQGSEA. This CDR3 spans 18 amino acids. The CDR3 DNA reads TGCAGCGTTGAAGTGGCAACCCCGACTAAGAGCTCCTACAATGAGCAGTTCTTC. It specifies CSVEVATPTKSSYNEQFF.

V usage is TRBV6-1 and J usage is TRBJ2-7; 12 bases map to TRBD2. V shed 6 bases, J shed 3 bases, and the junction held 6 bases outside the gene matches. Germline V gene sequence: CDR1 MNHNS, CDR2 SASEGT. This CDR3 contains 15 residues. In nucleotides, the CDR3 is TGTGCCAGCAGGGAACTAGCGGGAGGATTCTACGAGCAGTACTTC. It is translated as CASRELAGGFYEQYF.

Here the CDR3 reads CASLGSFSGANVLTF. In nucleotides, the CDR3 is TGTGCCTCCCTCGGGTCTTTCTCTGGGGCCAACGTCCTGACTTTC. The chain carries TRBV28 and TRBJ2-6; D gene ambiguous. V lost 11 bases and J 0 bases, leaving 14 bases between the germline ends. The CDR3 length is 15 residues. Germline V gene lookup returns CDR1 MDHEN and CDR2 SYDVKM.

The sample holds one count of this clone. The chain carries TRBV6-5 and TRBJ1-2; TRBD1 agrees at 9 bases. The CDR3 loop spans 16 amino acids. Germline CDR1 reads MNHEY; CDR2 reads SVGAGI. The ends lost 0 bases at V and 7 bases at J; junction bases unmatched: 9. Written as DNA, the CDR3 is TGTGCCAGCAGTTACTCGTCTCCGGGACAGGGATTTGGCTACACCTTC. This sequence encodes CASSYSSPGQGFGYTF.

This clone came up a few times. V and J are TRBV19 and TRBJ2-3; 11 bases are shared with TRBD2. Trimming took 5 bases from V and 0 from J; bases not matched to a gene: 4. CDR1 LNHDA and CDR2 SQIVND come from the germline V gene (reference sequence). This CDR3 is 16 amino acids long. The CDR3 coding sequence is TGTGCCAGTAGTGTAGGGACTAGCGGAAGCACAGATACGCAGTATTTT. Translated, it gives CASSVGTSGSTDTQYF. Full variable domain (remainder filled in from reference TRBV19 and TRBJ2-3): DGGITQSPKYLFRKEGQNVTLSCEQNLNHDAMYWYRQDPGQGLRLIYYSQIVNDFQKGDIAEGYSVSREKKESFPLTVTSAQKNPTAFYLCASSVGTSGSTDTQYFGPGTRLTVL.

The rearrangement links TRBV19 to TRBJ2-3; D is unresolved. The CDR3 totals 13 residues. V was trimmed by 5 bases and J by 2 bases, leaving 8 bases between them. CDR1 and CDR2 (germline): LNHDA, SQIVND (reference sequence). CDR3 loop: CASSYLYTDTQYF. In nucleotides, the CDR3 is TGTGCCAGTAGTTATCTGTACACAGATACGCAGTATTTT.

The chain employs TRBV27 and TRBJ2-3, with 13 bases fitting TRBD2. The germline V gene has CDR1 MNHEY and CDR2 SMNVEV (reference sequence). The CDR3 has 18 amino acids. Losses at the gene ends were 4 bases for V and 2 bases for J; bases not matched to a gene: 9. CDR3 coding DNA: TGTGCCAGCAGTTACGGGACTAGCGGGAAGAAGTACACAGATACGCAGTATTTT. Its translation is CASSYGTSGKKYTDTQYF.

The chain employs TRBV4-1 and TRBJ2-5; no clear D. Germline CDR1 reads MGHRA; CDR2 reads YSYEKL. CDR3 length: 15 residues. V was trimmed by 4 bases and J by 2 bases, leaving 14 bases between them. CDR3 DNA sequence: TGCGCCAGCAGCCGGAGAGCCATTACTCAAGAGACCCAGTACTTC. The encoded protein is CASSRRAITQETQYF.

The rearrangement links TRBV6-6 to TRBJ2-3; 7 positions agree with TRBD1. The CDR3 is 15 amino acids. V shed 5 bases and J 2 bases; nucleotides not matched to a gene: 7. Germline loops: CDR1 MNHNY, CDR2 SVGAGI (reference sequence). The CDR3 nucleotides are TGTGCCAGCAGTCCCGGGACAGCAAACACAGATACGCAGTATTTT. It is translated as CASSPGTANTDTQYF.

As for this clone: Sequence at one end of the junction differs from germline and may be a read error. CDR3 sequence (DNA): TGTTCCAGCAGCTTTAGTAGGTGGGAGGGCACAGATACGCAGTATTTT. Translation gives CSSSFSRWEGTDTQYF. The chain combines TRBV7-9 with TRBJ2-3; the D gene is possibly TRBD2 (6 bases). CDR1 is SEHNR, CDR2 FQNEAQ, per germline (reference sequence). This CDR3 has 16 amino acids.

This clone was detected only a few times. The rearrangement links TRBV12-5 to TRBJ1-5; 9 bases are a match to TRBD1. J lost 13 bases, V lost 3 bases, and 1 base had no gene match. The CDR3 sequence is 11 residues long. The V gene's germline CDR1 is LGHNT and CDR2 FRNRAP. The CDR3 DNA reads as TGTGCTAGTGGTTTAGGGACAGGGCAGCATTTT. This gives the protein CASGLGTGQHF.

V usage is TRBV28 and J usage is TRBJ2-1; D is unresolved. This CDR3 comprises 15 residues. The germline CDR1 and CDR2 sequences are MDHEN and SYDVKM. Trimming removed 3 bases at V and 3 bases at J, with 12 bases between. The CDR3 bases are TGTGCCAGCAGTTTGGTGGAGAGCTTCTACAATGAGCAGTTCTTC. Translating it yields CASSLVESFYNEQFF.

In the case of this clone: Additional DNA sequences in this sample encode the identical CDR3. V gene TRBV5-5 combines with J gene TRBJ1-2; TRBD1 might be the D (5 bases). Trimming stripped 1 base from V and 8 bases from J, with 12 bases between. Germline CDR1 reads SGHKS; CDR2 reads YYEKEE (reference sequence). The CDR3 has 13 amino acids. The CDR3 is CASSLRGDGGYTF. In nucleotides, the CDR3 is TGTGCCAGCAGCTTGCGGGGGGACGGCGGCTACACCTTC.

The J gene is TRBJ2-7, the V gene TRBV7-2, with D tentatively TRBD2 (6 bases). The germline V and J ends were trimmed by 0 bases and 3 bases, with 15 bases remaining between them. CDR1 is SGHTA, CDR2 FQGNSA, per germline. The CDR3 sequence is 16 residues long. The CDR3 reads CASSLADYPGDYEQYF. CDR3 DNA sequence: TGTGCCAGCAGCTTAGCGGACTACCCTGGGGACTACGAGCAGTACTTC.

This chain links TRBV11-2 with TRBJ2-1, with 13 bases lining up with TRBD2. This CDR3 comprises 18 residues. The germline V gene encodes CDR1 SGHAT and CDR2 FQNNGV. Unmatched junction bases numbered 12, after V lost 5 bases and J lost 5 bases. The CDR3 DNA follows: TGTGCCAGCAGCCATTACCGGACTAGCGGGAGCGGGGACAATGAGCAGTTCTTC. Translation: CASSHYRTSGSGDNEQFF.

The V call is TRBV5-4, the J call TRBJ2-5, with 7 nucleotides matching TRBD1. Losses at the gene ends were 4 bases for V and 4 bases for J; bases not matched to a gene: 10. CDR3 length equals 15 residues. CDR1 and CDR2 from the germline V gene are SGHNT and YYREEE (reference sequence). The CDR3 sequence is CASSPGYRGGETQYF. The CDR3 DNA sequence: TGTGCCAGCAGCCCCGGGTACAGGGGTGGAGAGACCCAGTACTTC.

V is TRBV5-5 and J is TRBJ1-5, with 9 nucleotides matching TRBD1. Germline V lookup: CDR1 SGHKS, CDR2 YYEKEE (reference sequence). V lost 3 bases and J lost 4; bases outside the gene matches: 8. The CDR3 contains 16 residues. CDR3 nucleotides: TGTGCCAGCAGCTCCCAAGCGGACAGGGGAAATCAGCCCCAGCATTTT. Residues: CASSSQADRGNQPQHF.

The chain couples TRBV6-6 to TRBJ1-6; D not certain. The CDR3 has 14 amino acids. Germline-derived CDR1 and CDR2 are MNHNY and SVGAGI (reference sequence). Between the trimmed V and J ends, which lost 9 bases and 0 bases, there was a span of 9 bases. In DNA, the CDR3 is TGTGCCAGTCAGATTGACTCCTATAATTCACCCCTCCACTTT. It translates to CASQIDSYNSPLHF.

A note on this clone: At one end the junction does not follow the germline gene, possibly because of a read error. V usage is TRBV7-9 and J usage is TRBJ1-1, with D perhaps TRBD1 (5 bases). The CDR3 is 15 residues long. Germline CDR1 reads SEHNR; CDR2 reads FQNEAQ (reference sequence). The CDR3 DNA is TGTTCCAGCAGCTCCCGGAGGGGAAAGGGCACTGAAGCTTTCTTT. The encoded protein is CSSSSRRGKGTEAFF. The full variable domain, in which reference TRBV7-9 and TRBJ1-1 provide the parts outside the CDR3, is DTGVSQNPRHKITKRGQNVTFRCDPISEHNRLYWYRQTLGQGPEFLTYFQNEAQLEKSRLLSDRFSAERPKGSFSTLEIQRTEQGDSAMYLCSSSSRRGKGTEAFFGQGTRLTVV.